The sample holds a few counts of the clone carrying this T cell receptor beta chain. Its antigen is not identified. Repertoires were sampled repeatedly during chemoradiotherapy. Clones were sequenced by immunoSEQ multiplex PCR, and TCRdb holds only the in-frame ones, with some missing. The table has under 15,000 clones, around 87% seen once; the top ten hold roughly 2.4%. The CDR3 length is 18 residues. Germline V CDR1 and CDR2: MGHRA, YSYEKL. Losses at the gene ends were 0 bases for V and 2 bases for J; bases not matched to a gene: 7. This sample was taken from a study of chemoradiotherapy in HPV16-positive cancers. The wider study: Candidate HPV-specific T-cell clones and common TCR motifs came from functional assays in two HPV16-positive patients.

Study outcomes and limitations: Only a couple of HPV16-positive patients supplied the functional HPV-specificity definition. During treatment, candidate HPV-specific clones and E7-related motifs expanded in tumor.

Sequencing was performed on blood, taken from a patient who underwent chemoradiotherapy. The sequence came from a human donor with HPV-associated anogenital cancer. The chain has TRBV4-1 and TRBJ2-3, with 11 positions matching TRBD2. CDR3 sequence (DNA): TGCGCCAGCAGCCAAGAATGGGTAGCGGGGGGGCCCACAGATACGCAGTATTTT. Translating it yields CASSQEWVAGGPTDTQYF.